This T cell receptor (beta chain) comes out of a study of blood T cells in healthy people across ages. Study as a whole: Per every two T cells, about one barcoded beta molecule was captured by template switching.

The use of a sample-barcoded 5' primer and a J-beta primer mix characterized a second PCR of about 7 to 12 cycles. Any given sample supplied a minimum of 2.5 million CDR3-containing paired-end reads. TCRdb used MiXCR to reprocess the 5' RACE reads, holding one entry per CDR3 protein. The data show about 620,000 distinct CDR3 sequences, roughly 21% seen once. This CDR3 is built from 14 residues. Germline CDR1 reads SGHAT; CDR2 reads FQNNGV. With 5 bases removed from V and 2 bases from J, the gap between germline ends came to 10 bases. Isolation yielded PBMCs, at least 6.5 million per sample, in every case.

The chain employs TRBV11-2 and TRBJ2-4; tentative D call: TRBD2 (7 bases). Input material: blood. The sequence was collected from a man between 65 and 85 years old in good health. The CDR3 DNA reads TGTGCCAGCAGCCCCGGGGGGCCCAAAAACATTCAGTACTTC. It translates to CASSPGGPKNIQYF.